This TCR beta chain was observed in a study of TIL therapy for anti-PD-1-resistant metastatic lung cancer. Across the study: Most patients had lung adenocarcinoma.

Described time point: pre-treatment sample, taken before nivolumab and TIL therapy. The immunoSEQ assay was v3. TCRdb's table, derived via immunoSEQ multiplex PCR, lists solely in-frame clones and lacks some. Among tens of thousands of clones, roughly 78% were seen once, and the ten largest hold 4% to 5.5%. V lost 5 bases, J lost 7 bases, and 22 bases lay in between. CDR3 length: 15 amino acids. The germline V gene has CDR1 SGHKS and CDR2 YYEKEE (reference sequence). The material sequenced was blood, taken at baseline. The rearrangement links TRBV5-5 to TRBJ2-7; tentatively, D is TRBD2 (6 bases). This TCR derives from a woman between 30 and 80 years old with non-small cell lung cancer. In nucleotides, the CDR3 is TGTGCCAGCAGGGGACTTTACCTCCAGCCGGGGGAGCAGTACTTC. It specifies CASRGLYLQPGEQYF. Based on the CDR3 plus reference TRBV5-5 and TRBJ2-7, the full variable domain is DAGVTQSPTHLIKTRGQQVTLRCSPISGHKSVSWYQQVLGQGPQFIFQYYEKEERGRGNFPDRFSARQFPNYSSELNVNALLLGDSALYLCASRGLYLQPGEQYFGPGTRLTVT.